Given below is one TCR beta chain in context. Its cognate antigen is unknown. The data stem from a study of T cells in Graves' hyperthyroidism and ophthalmopathy. Study observations and caveats: Researchers found most expanded thyroid clonotypes above 0.001 in blood as well. Stable hyperthyroidism was separated from ophthalmopathy by a model based on 13 V-J features. With a median lead of 6.5 months before onset, the model predicted ophthalmopathy.

Clinicians diagnosed patients from clinical symptoms, serum thyroxine and TRAb, thyroid ultrasound and orbital computed tomography. What was amplified from RNA transcripts were TCR beta CDR3 regions. RT-PCR in the first round (using the HTBI primer set) targeted the TCR CDR3. One entry per CDR3 protein results from TCRdb running MiXCR on the multiplex PCR reads. The sample has roughly 500,000 distinct CDR3 sequences; about half are singletons. Material: peripheral blood or thyroid tissue (not recorded which). The origin of this receptor is an adult woman with Graves' disease, either hyperthyroidism or ophthalmopathy (not recorded which).

In DNA, the CDR3 is TGTGCCAGCAGTTACTCTCAATCGGGGGTCACTGAAGCTTTCTTT. This gives the protein CASSYSQSGVTEAFF. The chain links TRBV2 to TRBJ1-1, with D perhaps matching TRBD1 (5 bases). Germline CDR1 reads SNHLY; CDR2 reads FYNNEI. The V end was cut by 5 bases, the J end by 4 bases, with 17 bases between. The CDR3 has 15 residues.